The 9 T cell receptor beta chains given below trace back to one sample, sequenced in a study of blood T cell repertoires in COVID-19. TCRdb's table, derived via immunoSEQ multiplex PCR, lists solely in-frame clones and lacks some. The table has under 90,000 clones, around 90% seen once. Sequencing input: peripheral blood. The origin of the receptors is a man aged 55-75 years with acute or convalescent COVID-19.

The CDR3 region is CASSLRALAGANEQFF. CDR3 coding DNA: TGTGCCAGCAGCCTCAGGGCTCTAGCGGGGGCCAATGAGCAGTTCTTC. This chain joins TRBV7-6 and TRBJ2-1; 10 nucleotides align to TRBD2. Germline V gives CDR1 SGHVS, CDR2 FNYEAQ. The V segment lost 5 bases and the J segment 6 bases; nucleotides outside the gene matches: 10. The length of the CDR3 is 16 residues.

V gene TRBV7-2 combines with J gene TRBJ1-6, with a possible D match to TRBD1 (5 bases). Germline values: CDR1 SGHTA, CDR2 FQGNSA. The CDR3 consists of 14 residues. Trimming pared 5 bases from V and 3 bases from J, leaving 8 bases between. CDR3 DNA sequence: TGTGCCAGCAGCCCGACAGACTATAATTCACCCCTCCACTTT. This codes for CASSPTDYNSPLHF.

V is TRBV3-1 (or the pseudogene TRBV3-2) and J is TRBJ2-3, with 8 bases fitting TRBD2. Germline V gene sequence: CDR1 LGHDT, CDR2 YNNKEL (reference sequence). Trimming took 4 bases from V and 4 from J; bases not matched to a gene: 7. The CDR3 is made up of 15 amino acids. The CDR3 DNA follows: TGTGCCAGCAGCCGATCGGGGGGGGGCCCAGATACGCAGTATTTT. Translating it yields CASSRSGGGPDTQYF.

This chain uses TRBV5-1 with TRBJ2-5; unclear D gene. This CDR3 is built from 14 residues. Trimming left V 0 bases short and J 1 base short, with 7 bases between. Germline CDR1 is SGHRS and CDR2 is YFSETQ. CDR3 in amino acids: CASSLGPPQETQYF. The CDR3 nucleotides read TGCGCCAGCAGCTTGGGGCCACCCCAAGAGACCCAGTACTTC.

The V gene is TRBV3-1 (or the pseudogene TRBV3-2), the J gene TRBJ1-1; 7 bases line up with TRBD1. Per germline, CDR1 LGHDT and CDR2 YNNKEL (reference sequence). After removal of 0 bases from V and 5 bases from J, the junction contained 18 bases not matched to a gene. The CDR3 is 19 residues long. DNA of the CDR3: TGTGCCAGCAGCCAAGATTGGAGTCACGGGGACAGCGATGGTACTGAAGCTTTCTTT. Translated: CASSQDWSHGDSDGTEAFF.

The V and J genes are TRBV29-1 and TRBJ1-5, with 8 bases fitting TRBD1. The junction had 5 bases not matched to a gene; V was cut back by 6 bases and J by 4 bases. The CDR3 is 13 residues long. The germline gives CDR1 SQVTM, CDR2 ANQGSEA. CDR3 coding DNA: TGCAGCGTCGGGACAGGAGCAAATCAGCCCCAGCATTTT. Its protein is CSVGTGANQPQHF.

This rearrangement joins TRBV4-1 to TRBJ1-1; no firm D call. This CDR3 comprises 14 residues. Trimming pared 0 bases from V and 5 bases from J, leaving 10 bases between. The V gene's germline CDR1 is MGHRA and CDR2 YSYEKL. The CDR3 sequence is CASSQDGRGTEAFF. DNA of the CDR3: TGCGCCAGCAGCCAAGATGGCCGAGGGACTGAAGCTTTCTTT.

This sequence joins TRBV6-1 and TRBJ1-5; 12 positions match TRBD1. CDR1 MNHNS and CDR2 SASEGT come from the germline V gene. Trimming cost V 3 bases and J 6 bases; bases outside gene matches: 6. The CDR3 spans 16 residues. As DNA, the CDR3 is TGTGCCAGCAGTGATTTAGGGACAGGGGGCAGTCAGCCCCAGCATTTT. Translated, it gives CASSDLGTGGSQPQHF.

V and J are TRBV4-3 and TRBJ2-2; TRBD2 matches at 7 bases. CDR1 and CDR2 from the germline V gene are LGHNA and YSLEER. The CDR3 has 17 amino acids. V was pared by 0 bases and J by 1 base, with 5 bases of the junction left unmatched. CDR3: CASSQDITGGNTGELFF. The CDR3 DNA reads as TGCGCCAGCAGCCAAGATATCACGGGGGGGAACACCGGGGAGCTGTTTTTT.